The 2 T cell receptor beta chains listed next were all sequenced from one sample in a study of cytomegalovirus exposure and HLA in healthy donors. The PCR used 60 Vbeta and 13 Jbeta primers. Some clones are missing from TCRdb's copy, which holds only in-frame ones; the method was immunoSEQ multiplex PCR. The sample holds about 160,000 clones, about four fifths seen once. The sample comprised PBMCs. The receptors derive from a man aged 25-45 years in good health and CMV-seronegative.

This clone was observed a single time. The genes are TRBV10-2 and TRBJ1-2; possible D gene TRBD1, 5 bases. The CDR3 totals 14 residues. Trimming removed 6 bases from V and 5 bases from J, with 16 bases in between. The germline V gene encodes CDR1 WSHSY and CDR2 SAAADI. CDR3 sequence: CASRPLGDRYGYTF. The CDR3, as DNA: TGCGCCAGCAGGCCCTTAGGGGATCGGTATGGCTACACCTTC.

This rearrangement joins TRBV10-3 to TRBJ1-5; D is unclear. V dropped 10 bases and J dropped 2 bases, with 12 bases sitting between them. Per germline, CDR1 ENHRY and CDR2 SYGVKD. The CDR3 spans 13 residues. The CDR3 coding sequence is TGTGCCACCCAGGAGGAAGGCAATCAGCCCCAGCATTTT. Its translation: CATQEEGNQPQHF.